Detailed here is one T cell receptor beta chain. J was trimmed by 2 bases and V by 5 bases; bases with no gene match: 2. The CDR3 is 14 residues long. Germline CDR1 and CDR2: SEHNR and FQNEAQ (reference sequence). Original methodology: Amplification of reference gene primers provided the estimated nucleated cell counts. This table comes from immunoSEQ multiplex PCR, and its TCRdb copy is limited to in-frame clones, with some not included. V, J and clone size reflect that table, while D and trimming were determined from the DNA. Here the sample spans 370,000 or so clones, 81% being singletons. The data originate from a study of blood T cell repertoires in COVID-19.

The sample consisted of peripheral blood. V and J are TRBV7-9 and TRBJ1-3, with TRBD1 identical over 8 bases. The TCR was taken from a human donor with acute or convalescent COVID-19. The donor label of this sample is uncertain. This CDR3 is CASSKQGAGNTIYF. CDR3 sequence (DNA): TGTGCCAGCAGCAAACAGGGGGCTGGAAACACCATATATTTT.